This T cell receptor beta chain was recorded in a study of sequential checkpoint blockade in melanoma. Treatment described: randomized to nivolumab then ipilimumab (arm A) or the reverse (arm B). V was shortened by 4 bases and J by 3 bases, with 15 bases between the two germline ends. CDR3 size: 15 residues. Germline CDR1 and CDR2: MNHGY and SAAAGT. This clone has only a few counts. The table came from immunoSEQ multiplex PCR; TCRdb's copy has only in-frame clones and leaves some out. The repertoire holds about 37,000 clones, with 32% as singletons. This receptor was obtained from a human donor with melanoma. Specimen: tumor tissue (inferred from file names), collected from a patient given nivolumab and ipilimumab in sequence. The rearrangement joins TRBV6-8 to TRBJ1-2; a weak D match, TRBD1 (6 bases). The CDR3: CASSSIETGYYGYTF. In nucleotides, the CDR3 is TGTGCCAGCAGTTCGATTGAGACAGGCTACTATGGCTACACCTTC.